This is a list of T cell receptor beta chains from one sample in a study of early T cells in non-severe SARS-CoV-2 infection. One entry per CDR3 protein, called by TCRdb with MiXCR from the 5' RACE reads. The repertoire includes approximately 83,000 distinct CDR3 sequences, over 11% of them detected once, and around 3% sits in the top ten. The sample comprised whole blood. The receptors were sampled from an adult who was a healthcare worker with PCR-confirmed SARS-CoV-2 infection or an uninfected control (not recorded which). Each CDR3 is given with its conserved first and last residue. Each record gives: J gene, CDR3 length, V gene, CDR3 protein.

TRBJ2-1,16,TRBV7-2,CASSLSGGRAGHEQFF
TRBJ2-1,14,TRBV29-1,CSSLGGAVSNEQFF
TRBJ2-5,15,TRBV7-8,CASSLKRQIQETQYF
TRBJ1-1,13,TRBV12-3/TRBV12-4,CASSALTNTEAFF
TRBJ1-3,14,TRBV15,CATSGLSSGNTIYF
TRBJ1-1,13,TRBV9,CASSGPDSAGAFF
TRBJ2-7,16,TRBV12-2,CASRLACPIGPYEQYF
TRBJ1-5,13,TRBV7-9,CASSLGTTQPQHF
TRBJ1-5,13,TRBV7-2,CASSLDGIQPQHF
TRBJ1-5,16,TRBV20-1,CSARGRGIASNQPQHF
TRBJ2-3,17,TRBV20-1,CSAGGTSGVIGVDTQYF
TRBJ1-1,12,TRBV7-2,CASRGTGREAFF
TRBJ1-2,16,TRBV30,CAWSEQGASRTYGYTF
TRBJ1-2,14,TRBV27,CASSLLGRGYGYTF
TRBJ2-3,12,TRBV5-1,CASSLAENTQYF
TRBJ2-1,15,TRBV11-2,CASSPLPGEANEQFF
TRBJ1-1,12,TRBV6-6,CASRSTNTEAFF
TRBJ2-3,14,TRBV15,CATSRDPGADTQYF
TRBJ2-3,15,TRBV7-6,CASRLLAGGTDTQYF
TRBJ2-7,14,TRBV18,CASSLRQGIDEQYF
TRBJ1-6,14,TRBV9,CASSRDREDSPLHF
TRBJ1-3,15,TRBV7-9,CASSLVGTTGSTIYF
TRBJ2-1,15,TRBV4-2,CASSQVGTASLEQFF
TRBJ1-1,16,TRBV18,CASSPIEGRWDTEAFF
TRBJ2-7,14,TRBV7-8,CASSLIGAAYEQYF
TRBJ2-7,16,TRBV7-9,CASSLPPHQGNNEQYF
TRBJ2-6,16,TRBV20-1,CSARRDGTSGANVLTF
TRBJ2-7,13,TRBV29-1,CSVEGRTEYEQYF
TRBJ1-4,16,TRBV6-1,CASSEASGQGNEKLFF
TRBJ1-5,13,TRBV28,CASSRALGRPQHF
TRBJ2-2,16,TRBV18,CASSPPRWVFGGELFF
TRBJ2-1,14,TRBV28,CASSLSRKSNEQFF
TRBJ1-6,13,TRBV7-9,CVSSPVGGSPLHF
TRBJ1-3,12,TRBV3-1,CASSQEGHTIYF
TRBJ2-1,13,TRBV29-1,CSVVRQQNNEQFF
TRBJ1-1,15,TRBV2,CASRLTGQGDTEAFF
TRBJ2-7,14,TRBV11-2,CASSRRELVSEQYF
TRBJ2-6,17,TRBV7-3,CASSLRGMGSGANVLTF
TRBJ1-5,13,TRBV7-9,CASSLRGRDPQHF
TRBJ2-3,15,TRBV5-1,CASSPRTSGTDTQYF
TRBJ1-5,13,TRBV29-1,CSVELGFNQPQHF
TRBJ2-1,16,TRBV7-9,CASSPMVAGGYNEQFF
TRBJ1-5,16,TRBV7-8,CASTYSLDPSNQPQHF
TRBJ2-3,14,TRBV10-3,CAISESAGTDTQYF
TRBJ2-7,16,TRBV29-1,CSVEGGRAGGTYEQYF
TRBJ2-1,14,TRBV29-1,CSVSGTSGSNEQFF
TRBJ2-7,13,TRBV4-2,CASSQDQTYEQYF
TRBJ2-7,16,TRBV23-1,CASKRTGPSGPGEQYF
TRBJ1-2,17,TRBV7-9,CASSLALRTGRKYGYTF